This TCR beta chain was retrieved from a study of blood T cells in healthy people across ages. At the level of the study: Template-switching capture recovered about one barcoded beta molecule per two T cells.

Peripheral blood was drawn, about 10 milliliters per donor. The germline gives CDR1 MNHEY, CDR2 SMNVEV (reference sequence). This CDR3 is 13 amino acids long. V shed 7 bases and J shed 6 bases, with 12 bases lying between them. PCR was performed a second time for about 7 to 11 cycles using a sample-barcoded 5' primer and a J-beta primer mix. At least 2.5 million CDR3-containing paired-end reads were obtained per sample. One entry per CDR3 protein, called by TCRdb with MiXCR from the 5' RACE reads. The sample has approximately 1,700,000 distinct CDR3 sequences, about two fifths seen once. This clonotype was detected only a few times. The antigen is not known. Study-level points and caveats: As naive T cell percentage varied, TCR beta diversity correlated strongly with it.

Sequencing input: blood. The receptor was isolated from a human donor in good health. The chain combines TRBV27 with TRBJ2-2; TRBD2 might be the D (6 bases). The DNA for the CDR3 is TGTGCCAGCAACCGAGGGGAGGCCGGGGAGCTGTTTTTT. This translates into CASNRGEAGELFF.